The T cell receptor (beta chain) described here comes from a study of T cell responses to AZD1222 COVID-19 vaccine. Study-wide results and limits: Repertoires were obtained solely post-peak T cell response.

As for this clone: The target antigen is unknown.

TCRdb keeps only in-frame clones here, not all; method: immunoSEQ multiplex PCR. This sample has 100,000 to 150,000 clones, with about 87% found just once. The CDR3 has 14 amino acids. Germline lookup yields CDR1 MNHEY and CDR2 SVGEGT. Trimming pared 2 bases from V and 8 bases from J, leaving 15 bases between. The rearrangement joins TRBV6-2 or TRBV6-3 to TRBJ1-2; D may be TRBD1 (5 bases). This material consisted of peripheral blood, taken on day 0 of AZD1222 vaccination. This sequence was found in an adult in good health. CDR3 sequence (DNA): TGTGCCAGCAGTTACGGAGGGGACTTACGCGGCTACACCTTC. It translates to CASSYGGDLRGYTF.